The T cell receptor beta chain under discussion was sequenced for a study of blood T cell repertoires in COVID-19. The V and J ends lost 7 bases and 3 bases respectively, with 21 bases between them. Germline CDR1 SEHNR, CDR2 FQNEAQ (reference sequence). The CDR3 contains 16 residues. Some clones are missing from TCRdb's copy, which holds only in-frame ones; the method was immunoSEQ multiplex PCR. The table has under 450,000 clones, roughly 90% seen once. This clonotype was obtained from a woman aged 55-70 years with COVID-19, enrolled during active disease. Material: peripheral blood. The gene calls are TRBV7-9 and TRBJ1-1; no firm D call. In DNA form, the CDR3 reads TGTGCCAGCACAGACCTTGAGGCGCGGGGAGACACTGAAGCTTTCTTT. It specifies CASTDLEARGDTEAFF.